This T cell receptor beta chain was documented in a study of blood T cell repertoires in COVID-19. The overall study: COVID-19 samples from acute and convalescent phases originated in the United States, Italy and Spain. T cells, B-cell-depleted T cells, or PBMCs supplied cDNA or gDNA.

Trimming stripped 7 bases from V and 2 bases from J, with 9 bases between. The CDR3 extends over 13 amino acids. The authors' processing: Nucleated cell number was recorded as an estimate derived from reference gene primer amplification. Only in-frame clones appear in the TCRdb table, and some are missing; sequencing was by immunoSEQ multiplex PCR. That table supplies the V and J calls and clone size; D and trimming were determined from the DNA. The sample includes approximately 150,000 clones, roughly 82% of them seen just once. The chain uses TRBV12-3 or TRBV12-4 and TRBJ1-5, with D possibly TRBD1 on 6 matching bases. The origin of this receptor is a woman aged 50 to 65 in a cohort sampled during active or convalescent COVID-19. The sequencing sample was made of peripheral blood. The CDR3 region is CASTRGRNQPQHF. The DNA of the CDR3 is TGTGCCAGCACCAGGGGACGCAATCAGCCCCAGCATTTT.